This T cell receptor beta chain was sequenced for a study of blood T cell repertoires in COVID-19. The wider study: Some COVID-19 samples were acute and others convalescent; all came from the United States, Italy and Spain. Nucleic acid was either cDNA or gDNA, and it came from T cells, B-cell-depleted T cells, or PBMCs.

Germline CDR1 and CDR2: GTSNPN and SVGIG (reference sequence). The CDR3 runs to 12 residues. Trimming removed 0 bases at V and 12 bases at J, with 12 bases between. In the study's own analysis: Cell counts per sample came from amplifying reference gene primers. Repertoires were generated with immunoSEQ multiplex PCR, while TCRdb's copy carries only in-frame clones and drops some. The DNA gave D and trimming, while V, J and clone size come from that table. Seen here are roughly 160,000 clones, around 87% observed once, and the top ten hold 10%. V gene TRBV30 combines with J gene TRBJ2-1; a possible D gene is TRBD1 (5 bases). Sample: peripheral blood. This TCR was sampled from a woman between 65 and 79 years old with COVID-19, enrolled during active disease. In DNA, the CDR3 is TGTGCCTGGAGTGTAGGTGGGGCCTGGCAGTTCTTC. Translating it yields CAWSVGGAWQFF.